Reported below is one T cell receptor beta chain. The antigen is not known. Here immunoSEQ multiplex PCR was the method, and the copy in TCRdb shows in-frame clones only, minus some. Of roughly 60,000 clones in the sample, 70% to 90% were seen once. This entry is derived from a study of graft-versus-host responses after intestinal transplantation. Study in general: Transplantation in recipients was multivisceral, liver-intestinal, or isolated intestinal. Anti-thymocyte globulin induction, then tacrolimus and steroids for around 3 years, went to all recipients. Findings and limits, study-wide: Allografts carried high graft-versus-host to host-versus-graft clonal ratios in patients having graft-donor T cell macrochimerism. Recipient marrow contained GvH clones, some of which appeared first in ileum or blood.

The length of the CDR3 is 17 residues. In germline, CDR1 is MNHNS, CDR2 SASEGT. V lost 2 bases and J 4 bases, leaving 20 bases between the germline ends. The V call is TRBV6-1, the J call TRBJ2-5; TRBD1 might be the D (5 bases). This sample comprised PBMCs, obtained 26 days after transplant. The origin of this receptor is a human patient who received an intestinal transplant, so some T cells may come from the graft donor. CDR3 bases: TGTGCCAGCAGTGAAAACCCATATTCAGGGTTTGGAGAGACCCAGTACTTC. Translated, it gives CASSENPYSGFGETQYF.